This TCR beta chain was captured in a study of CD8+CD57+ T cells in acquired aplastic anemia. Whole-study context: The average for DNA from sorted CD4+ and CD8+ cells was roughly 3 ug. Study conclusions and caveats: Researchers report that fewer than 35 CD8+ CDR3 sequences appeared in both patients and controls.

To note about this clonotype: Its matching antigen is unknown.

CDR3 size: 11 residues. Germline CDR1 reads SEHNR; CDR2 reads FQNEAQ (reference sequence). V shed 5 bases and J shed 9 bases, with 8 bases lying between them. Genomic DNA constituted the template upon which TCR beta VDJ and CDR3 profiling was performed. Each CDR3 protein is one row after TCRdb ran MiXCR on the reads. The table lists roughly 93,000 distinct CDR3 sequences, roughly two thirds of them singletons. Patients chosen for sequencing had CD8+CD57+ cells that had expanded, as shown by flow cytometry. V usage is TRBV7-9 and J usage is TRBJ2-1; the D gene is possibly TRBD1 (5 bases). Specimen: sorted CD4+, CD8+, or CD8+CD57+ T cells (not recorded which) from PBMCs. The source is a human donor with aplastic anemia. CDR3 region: CASSLGVEQFF. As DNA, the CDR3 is TGTGCCAGCAGCCTAGGGGTTGAGCAGTTCTTC.